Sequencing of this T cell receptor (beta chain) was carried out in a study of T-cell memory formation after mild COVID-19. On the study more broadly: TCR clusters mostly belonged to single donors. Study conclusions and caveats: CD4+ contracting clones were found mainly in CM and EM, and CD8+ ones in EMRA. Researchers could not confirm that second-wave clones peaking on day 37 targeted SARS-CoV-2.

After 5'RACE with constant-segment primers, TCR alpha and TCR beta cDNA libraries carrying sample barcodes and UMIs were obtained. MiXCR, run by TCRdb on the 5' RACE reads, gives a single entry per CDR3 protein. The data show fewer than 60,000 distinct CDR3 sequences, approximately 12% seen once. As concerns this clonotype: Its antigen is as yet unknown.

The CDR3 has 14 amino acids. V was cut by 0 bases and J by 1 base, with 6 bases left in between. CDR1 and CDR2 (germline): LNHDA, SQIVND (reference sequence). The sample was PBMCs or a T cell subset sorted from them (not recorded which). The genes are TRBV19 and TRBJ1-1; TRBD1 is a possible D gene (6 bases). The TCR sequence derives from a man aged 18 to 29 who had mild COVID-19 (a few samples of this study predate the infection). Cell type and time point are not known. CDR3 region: CASSIDRGNTEAFF. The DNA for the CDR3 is TGTGCCAGTAGTATAGACAGGGGGAACACTGAAGCTTTCTTT.